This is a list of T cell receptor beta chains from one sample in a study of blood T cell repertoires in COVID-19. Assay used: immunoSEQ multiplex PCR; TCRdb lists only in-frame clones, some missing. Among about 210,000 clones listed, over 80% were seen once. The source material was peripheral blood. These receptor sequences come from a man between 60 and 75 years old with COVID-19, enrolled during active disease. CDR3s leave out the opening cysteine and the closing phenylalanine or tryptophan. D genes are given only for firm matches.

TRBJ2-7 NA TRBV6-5 ASSPEVTPHYEQY
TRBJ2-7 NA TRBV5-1 ASSGDWNAYEQY
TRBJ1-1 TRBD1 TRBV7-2 ASSRDRGGAEAF
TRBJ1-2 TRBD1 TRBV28 ASSTGQGTYGYT
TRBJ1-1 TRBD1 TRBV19 ASPPRQGAATEAF
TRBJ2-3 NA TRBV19 ASRGRGGTDTQY
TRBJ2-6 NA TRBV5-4 ASSFPSSGANVLT
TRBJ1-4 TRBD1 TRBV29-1 SAAPDRAREKLF
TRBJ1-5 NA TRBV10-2 ASGKTDLSQPQH
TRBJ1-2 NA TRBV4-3 ASSQEGGPGFGYT
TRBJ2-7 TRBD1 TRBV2 ASRADRPGEQY
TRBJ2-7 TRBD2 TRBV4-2 ASSRLAGEQY
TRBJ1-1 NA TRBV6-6 ASSYQGGEGKAF
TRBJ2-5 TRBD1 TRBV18 ASSVGQGNWETQY
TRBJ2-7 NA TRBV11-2 ASSMAAYEQY
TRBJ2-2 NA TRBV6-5 ASRDTGELF
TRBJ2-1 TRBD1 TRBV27 ASSRTGDEQF
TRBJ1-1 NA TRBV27 ASSFYRNTEAF
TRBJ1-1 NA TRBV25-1 ASSKTEMNTEAF
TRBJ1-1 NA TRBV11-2 ASSLQRGNTEAF
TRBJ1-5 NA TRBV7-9 ASSLGEQPQH
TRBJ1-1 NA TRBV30 AWSLGAMGTEAF
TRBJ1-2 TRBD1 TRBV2 AIVVQGAGGYT
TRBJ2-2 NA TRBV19 ASFPGLTLGAGELF
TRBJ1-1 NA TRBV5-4 ASSPGGMGTEAF